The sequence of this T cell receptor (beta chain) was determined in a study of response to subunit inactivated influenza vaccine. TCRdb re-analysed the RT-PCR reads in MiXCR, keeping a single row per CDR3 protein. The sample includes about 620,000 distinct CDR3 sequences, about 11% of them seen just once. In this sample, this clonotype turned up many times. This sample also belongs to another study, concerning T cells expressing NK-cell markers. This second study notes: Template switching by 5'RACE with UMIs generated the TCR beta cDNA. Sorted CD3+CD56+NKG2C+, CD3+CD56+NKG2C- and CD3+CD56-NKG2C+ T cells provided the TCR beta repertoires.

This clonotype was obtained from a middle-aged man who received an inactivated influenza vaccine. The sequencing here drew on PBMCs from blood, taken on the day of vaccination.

For the CDR3, the DNA is TGTGCCAGCTCACCACCGACAGACAGCACCTATGGCTACACCTTC. Its translation: CASSPPTDSTYGYTF. This chain uses TRBV18 with TRBJ1-2, with a possible D match to TRBD1 (5 bases). The CDR3 has 15 residues. Germline-derived CDR1 and CDR2 are KGHSH and LQKENI. Deletions cut 0 bases from V and 4 bases from J, with 12 bases between.